This T cell receptor beta chain was documented in a study of blood T cell repertoires in COVID-19. Study-wide context: The analysed material was cDNA or gDNA that came from T cells, B-cell-depleted T cells, or PBMCs.

Germline CDR1 reads SGHAT; CDR2 reads FQNNGV. There are 15 residues in the CDR3. The junction had 2 bases not matched to a gene; V was cut back by 1 base and J by 1 base. Some clones are missing from TCRdb's copy, which holds only in-frame ones; the method was immunoSEQ multiplex PCR. The profile shows about 200,000 clones, 90% of them singletons. This clone was picked up a small number of times. This TCR came from a man aged 45-65 years with acute or convalescent COVID-19. This sequence joins TRBV11-2 and TRBJ2-5; 8 bases agree with TRBD2. Material: peripheral blood. This chain's CDR3 is CASSLGTSGQETQYF. Written as DNA, the CDR3 is TGTGCCAGCAGCTTAGGCACTAGCGGCCAAGAGACCCAGTACTTC.